The next 31 T cell receptor beta chains were all read from a single sample in a study of cytomegalovirus exposure and HLA in healthy donors. PCR involved 60 Vbeta and 13 Jbeta primers. Method: immunoSEQ multiplex PCR; TCRdb's copy keeps in-frame clones and lacks some. This sample has roughly 100,000 clones; around 60% occur once, and the top ten carry 3.5% to 4%. What was sequenced was PBMCs. All receptors come from a man between 25 and 39 years old in good health and CMV-seropositive.

The rearrangement uses TRBV2 and TRBJ1-4; perhaps TRBD1 as D (6 bases). The CDR3 length is 14 residues. V lost 10 bases, J lost 7 bases, and 19 bases lay in between. CDR1 and CDR2 (germline): SNHLY, FYNNEI. CDR3 sequence: CATNLDRMSEKLFF. The CDR3 DNA sequence: TGTGCCACCAACCTTGACAGGATGAGTGAAAAACTGTTTTTT.

The V call is TRBV14, the J call TRBJ1-2, with 7 bases that match TRBD1. The CDR3 sequence is 13 residues long. Trimming took 6 bases from V and 4 from J; bases not matched to a gene: 5. Germline CDR1 SGHDN, CDR2 FVKESK. This CDR3 reads CASSQGVSYGYTF. The CDR3 region has the DNA TGTGCCAGCAGTCAGGGGGTCTCCTATGGCTACACCTTC.

J is TRBJ1-6 and V is TRBV14; no reliable D call. The V gene lost 0 bases and the J gene lost 10 bases, with 13 bases spanning the gap. The CDR3 spans 15 residues. Looked up from germline, CDR1 is SGHDN and CDR2 is FVKESK. DNA for the CDR3: TGTGCCAGCAGCCAAGATCGGGGTGTTGGGTCACCCCTCCACTTT. This translates into CASSQDRGVGSPLHF.

The rearrangement uses TRBV7-9 and TRBJ1-2, with a tentative D call TRBD1 (6 bases). V lost 5 bases and J 0 bases, leaving 13 bases between the germline ends. The CDR3 covers 15 residues. Germline CDR1 is SEHNR and CDR2 is FQNEAQ (reference sequence). DNA for the CDR3: TGTGCCAGCAGCCTAGGACAGTCCGCTAACTATGGCTACACCTTC. This sequence encodes CASSLGQSANYGYTF.

In this sample, this clone turned up once. The V call is TRBV2, the J call TRBJ1-1; weak D call: TRBD1 (5 bases). This CDR3 is built from 13 residues. Trimming pared 5 bases from V and 5 bases from J, leaving 12 bases between. Per germline, CDR1 SNHLY and CDR2 FYNNEI. The chain's CDR3 is CASSNRGGTEAFF. The CDR3 coding sequence is TGTGCCAGCAGTAATCGGGGGGGGACTGAAGCTTTCTTT.

This clone was found a few times. The chain links TRBV5-6 to TRBJ2-7, with a tentative D call TRBD2 (6 bases). The CDR3 consists of 13 residues. Germline assignment: CDR1 SGHDT and CDR2 YYEEEE. V gave up 0 bases and J gave up 3 bases, with 7 bases separating them. In nucleotides, the CDR3 is TGTGCCAGCAGCTTGGGACTAGGCTACGAGCAGTACTTC. This translates into CASSLGLGYEQYF.

DNA for the CDR3: TGTGCCAGTAGTATAGCGGGTTCTGGAAACACCATATATTTT. Amino acid sequence: CASSIAGSGNTIYF. The chain is built from TRBV19 and TRBJ1-3; D not resolved. The V gene's germline CDR1 is LNHDA and CDR2 SQIVND (reference sequence). Trimming left V 1 base short and J 1 base short, with 5 bases between. The CDR3 has 14 amino acids.

The chain joins TRBV6-1 to TRBJ2-2; TRBD1 aligns across 7 bases. The CDR3 totals 15 residues. Per the germline V gene, CDR1 is MNHNS and CDR2 is SASEGT. Trimming removed 6 bases from V and 0 bases from J; junction bases left unmatched: 4. CDR3 sequence (DNA): TGTGCCAGCAGGACAGGGACCGCGAACACCGGGGAGCTGTTTTTT. Translating it yields CASRTGTANTGELFF.

The rearrangement joins TRBV7-6 to TRBJ2-7; weak D call: TRBD1 (5 bases). Germline CDR1 is SGHVS and CDR2 is FNYEAQ. This CDR3 spans 14 amino acids. Trimming took off 6 bases at V and 1 base at J, with 13 bases between the two ends. The chain's CDR3 is CASSDSMESYEQYF. CDR3 coding DNA: TGTGCCAGCAGTGACAGTATGGAATCCTACGAGCAGTACTTC.

CDR3 amino acids: CASTGTGNYGYTF. As DNA, the CDR3 is TGTGCCAGCACCGGGACAGGGAACTATGGCTACACCTTC. J is TRBJ1-2 and V is TRBV10-3; 9 positions agree with TRBD1. Per the germline V gene, CDR1 is ENHRY and CDR2 is SYGVKD. Trimming removed 10 bases from V and 2 bases from J; junction bases left unmatched: 5. This CDR3 is 13 amino acids long.

The chain recombines TRBV30 with TRBJ1-3, with D unresolved. Trimming took 0 bases from V and 8 from J, leaving 8 bases between them. CDR3 length equals 12 residues. Germline assignment: CDR1 GTSNPN and CDR2 SVGIG (reference sequence). The CDR3 DNA reads as TGTGCCTGGAGTGTGTACGGGGACACCATATATTTT. Encoded protein: CAWSVYGDTIYF.

For the CDR3, the DNA is TGTGCCAGCAGTTCACCAGCCGGGACAGGGGGCTACGAGCAGTACTTC. It is translated as CASSSPAGTGGYEQYF. V usage is TRBV27 and J usage is TRBJ2-7, with 11 positions matching TRBD1. This CDR3 spans 16 amino acids. V lost 4 bases, J lost 3 bases, and 8 bases stayed unmatched. Germline V gene data show CDR1 as MNHEY and CDR2 as SMNVEV (reference sequence).

This sequence joins TRBV19 and TRBJ2-7; 10 bases align to TRBD1. V lost 6 bases, J lost 5 bases, and 4 bases stayed unmatched. The CDR3 extends over 13 amino acids. Per germline, CDR1 LNHDA and CDR2 SQIVND (reference sequence). DNA for the CDR3: TGTGCCAGTAGCATGACAGGGGGCAACGAGCAGTACTTC. This sequence encodes CASSMTGGNEQYF.

This sequence joins TRBV5-6 and TRBJ2-4; a weak D match, TRBD1 (5 bases). From germline, CDR1 is SGHDT and CDR2 YYEEEE. The V end lost 4 bases, the J end lost 1 base, and 21 bases lay between the germline ends. The CDR3 covers 18 residues. CDR3 coding DNA: TGTGCCAGCAGCCTGTTTGGACAAATCATGGGGGCCAAAAACATTCAGTACTTC. It translates to CASSLFGQIMGAKNIQYF. The whole variable domain, remainder taken from reference TRBV5-6 and TRBJ2-4, is DAGVTQSPTHLIKTRGQQVTLRCSPKSGHDTVSWYQQALGQGPQFIFQYYEEEERQRGNFPDRFSGHQFPNYSSELNVNALLLGDSALYLCASSLFGQIMGAKNIQYFGAGTRLSVL.

Only one count was recorded for this clone. V is TRBV18 and J is TRBJ1-2; weak D call: TRBD1 (6 bases). V gave up 3 bases and J gave up 3 bases, with 11 bases separating them. The CDR3 runs to 14 residues. Germline assignment: CDR1 KGHSH and CDR2 LQKENI. Written as DNA, the CDR3 is TGTGCCAGCTCACCCCAGGGGCCCTACTATGGCTACACCTTC. Its protein is CASSPQGPYYGYTF.

A few counts support this clone. V is TRBV5-6 and J is TRBJ2-7; D is unclear. Germline CDR1 SGHDT, CDR2 YYEEEE. The CDR3 covers 13 residues. The V gene lost 0 bases and the J gene lost 7 bases, with 11 bases spanning the gap. The CDR3 nucleotides read TGTGCCAGCAGCTTGGCCAATCCGGTGGAGCAGTACTTC. Residues: CASSLANPVEQYF.

The V gene is TRBV9, the J gene TRBJ2-1; 10 nucleotides line up with TRBD2. Germline V lookup: CDR1 SGDLS, CDR2 YYNGEE. V dropped 0 bases and J dropped 3; count of bases not matched to a gene: 9. The CDR3 loop spans 18 amino acids. CDR3 bases: TGTGCCAGCAGCGTAGTTGGTAGCGGGGGGCTTCGCTACAATGAGCAGTTCTTC. This translates into CASSVVGSGGLRYNEQFF.

The rearrangement uses TRBV6-5 and TRBJ1-4, with D possibly matching TRBD1 (5 bases). V shed 4 bases and J shed 7 bases, with 16 bases lying between them. CDR3 size: 15 residues. Germline assignment: CDR1 MNHEY and CDR2 SVGAGI. The CDR3 sequence is CASSSRPGGGEKLFF. The CDR3, as DNA: TGTGCCAGCAGTTCCCGACCTGGGGGGGGTGAAAAACTGTTTTTT.

This clone showed up just a few times. The chain carries TRBV6-1 and TRBJ2-7; 10 bases fit TRBD1. In germline, CDR1 is MNHNS, CDR2 SASEGT. J lost 5 bases, V lost 1 base, and 5 bases had no gene match. This CDR3 region has 15 residues. CDR3 sequence: CASSEEGTGANEQYF. DNA for the CDR3: TGTGCCAGCAGTGAAGAGGGGACAGGGGCCAACGAGCAGTACTTC.

This clone was counted a few times. The V gene is TRBV29-1, the J gene TRBJ2-5; TRBD2 aligns across 9 bases. CDR1 SQVTM and CDR2 ANQGSEA come from the germline V gene. The V and J ends lost 4 bases and 4 bases, in that order; junction bases with no gene match: 1. The CDR3 length is 12 residues. The CDR3 sequence: CSVASGVETQYF. CDR3 in DNA: TGCAGCGTTGCTAGCGGGGTAGAGACCCAGTACTTC.

The CDR3 sequence: CASGLLAKNIQYF. In DNA, the CDR3 is TGTGCCAGCGGCCTTCTAGCCAAAAACATTCAGTACTTC. The rearrangement links TRBV6-5 to TRBJ2-4; D uncertain. Deletions cut 8 bases from V and 0 bases from J, with 8 bases between. This CDR3 is built from 13 residues. Germline CDR1 MNHEY, CDR2 SVGAGI.

A single count supports this clone. The chain links TRBV9 to TRBJ2-2; the match to TRBD2 covers 10 bases. The V gene's germline CDR1 is SGDLS and CDR2 YYNGEE. The CDR3 is made up of 15 amino acids. Germline trimming cut 2 bases from V and 5 bases from J; bases unmatched to any gene: 3. CDR3 nucleotides: TGTGCCAGCAGCGTGGGACTAGCGCAGACCGGGGAGCTGTTTTTT. Translation gives CASSVGLAQTGELFF. Full variable domain (rest looked up from reference TRBV9 and TRBJ2-2): DSGVTQTPKHLITATGQRVTLRCSPRSGDLSVYWYQQSLDQGLQFLIQYYNGEERAKGNILERFSAQQFPDLHSELNLSSLELGDSALYFCASSVGLAQTGELFFGEGSRLTVL.

The CDR3 sequence is CASSQEPARSSYNEQFF. CDR3 in DNA: TGTGCCAGCAGCCAAGAACCAGCGCGGAGCTCCTACAATGAGCAGTTCTTC. The genes are TRBV4-2 and TRBJ2-1; no reliable D call. Germline assignment: CDR1 LGHNA and CDR2 YNFKEQ. Trimming stripped 0 bases from V and 0 bases from J, with 12 bases between. This CDR3 is built from 17 residues.

This clone turned up a few times. The J gene is TRBJ2-3, the V gene TRBV14, with D maybe TRBD2 (7 bases). Trimming removed 4 bases from V and 1 base from J, with 18 bases in between. Germline CDR1 reads SGHDN; CDR2 reads FVKESK. The CDR3 consists of 17 residues. CDR3 DNA sequence: TGTGCCAGCAGCCTCTTCCGGGGGGCGGGAGGCACAGATACGCAGTATTTT. It codes for CASSLFRGAGGTDTQYF.

The gene calls are TRBV6-5 and TRBJ1-1; the D gene is possibly TRBD1 (5 bases). V gave up 2 bases and J gave up 5 bases, with 12 bases separating them. Germline V lookup: CDR1 MNHEY, CDR2 SVGAGI. CDR3 size: 14 residues. In nucleotides, the CDR3 is TGTGCCAGCAGTTACGCGGAGGGGTGGACTGAAGCTTTCTTT. Translation gives CASSYAEGWTEAFF.

This clone showed up just a few times. The chain joins TRBV5-4 to TRBJ2-5, with 12 positions matching TRBD2. In germline, CDR1 is SGHNT, CDR2 YYREEE (reference sequence). This CDR3 has 14 amino acids. CDR3 amino acids: CAATSLAGGETQYF. In DNA, the CDR3 is TGTGCAGCAACGAGTCTAGCGGGGGGGGAGACCCAGTACTTC. Combining the CDR3 with reference TRBV5-4 and TRBJ2-5 gives the whole variable domain ETGVTQSPTHLIKTRGQQVTLRCSSQSGHNTVSWYQQALGQGPQFIFQYYREEENGRGNFPPRFSGLQFPNYSSELNVNALELDDSALYLCAATSLAGGETQYFGPGTRLLVL.

The gene calls are TRBV7-9 and TRBJ2-1, with D possibly TRBD2 on 7 matching bases. Trimming removed 0 bases from V and 2 bases from J, with 8 bases in between. The germline V gene encodes CDR1 SEHNR and CDR2 FQNEAQ (reference sequence). The CDR3 spans 15 residues. The CDR3 coding sequence is TGTGCCAGCAGCTTAGCGGGGGGGCCCTACAATGAGCAGTTCTTC. Its protein product is CASSLAGGPYNEQFF.

The chain joins TRBV7-8 to TRBJ2-3, with 8 bases fitting TRBD1. Germline V gene data show CDR1 as SGHVS and CDR2 as FQNEAQ. The CDR3 runs 17 residues. Trimming cost V 1 base and J 1 base; bases outside gene matches: 7. The CDR3 protein is CASSLGGQGARTDTQYF. In DNA, the CDR3 is TGTGCCAGCAGCTTAGGAGGTCAGGGGGCCCGCACAGATACGCAGTATTTT. The full variable domain, its missing parts supplied by reference TRBV7-8 and TRBJ2-3, is GAGVSQSPRYKVAKRGQDVALRCDPISGHVSLFWYQQALGQGPEFLTYFQNEAQLDKSGLPSDRFFAERPEGSVSTLKIQRTQQEDSAVYLCASSLGGQGARTDTQYFGPGTRLTVL.

This clone has a single count. The rearrangement joins TRBV10-3 to TRBJ1-1; perhaps TRBD1 as D (6 bases). Germline CDR1 ENHRY, CDR2 SYGVKD. This CDR3 spans 13 amino acids. V lost 10 bases, J lost 2 bases, and 14 bases lay in between. The CDR3 DNA reads as TGTGCCACCGAGGGGGTGGTAAACACTGAAGCTTTCTTT. This codes for CATEGVVNTEAFF.

This chain connects TRBV9 to TRBJ2-7; 9 nucleotides agree with TRBD1. The junction had 6 bases not matched to a gene; V was cut back by 3 bases and J by 5 bases. Germline loops: CDR1 SGDLS, CDR2 YYNGEE. CDR3 size: 14 residues. The CDR3 nucleotides read TGTGCCAGCAGCGCGGGACAGGGTCTGCACGAGCAGTACTTC. Translated: CASSAGQGLHEQYF.

The rearrangement joins TRBV19 to TRBJ1-3; D call uncertain. The CDR3 runs 14 residues. CDR1 and CDR2 from the germline V gene are LNHDA and SQIVND (reference sequence). Deletions cut 5 bases from V and 0 bases from J, with 8 bases between. The CDR3 bases are TGTGCCAGTAGTCTCGGAGCCTCTGGAAACACCATATATTTT. Its protein product is CASSLGASGNTIYF.